Reported below is one T cell receptor beta chain. This clone was seen just once. Its target antigen remains unknown. No per-base quality is available; no much larger clone lies one base away. CDR1 and CDR2 (GTSNPN, SVGIG) derive from the germline V gene (reference sequence). A distance of 13 bases separates the germline ends of V and J, which lose 4 bases and 1 base respectively. From its cysteine to its phenylalanine, the CDR3 spans 14 amino acids. The read is trimmed to its CDR3 DNA, 42 bases read in frame from base 1. The source of the sample is a study of shared clonotypes between healthy human individuals (dated by TCRdb to 2020 to 2021). About the investigation overall: Three men and two women, aged 18 to 49 years, made up the cohort. Per donor, three plates each were used for CD4 naive and CD4 memory, two for CD8 naive, and one for CD8 memory. To estimate repertoire size and how much clonotypes are shared between individuals, the study performed deep sequencing of blood TCR repertoires from a few healthy adults. To increase sequencing depth and limit assay-specific biases, TCR repertoire library preparation and sequencing were carried out by different laboratories using diverse techniques. Each donor's leukapheresis produced roughly between roughly 0.9 and 9 billion PBMCs. The paper as a whole reports these results and caveats: Because the study included only a small number of donors, the genetic and exposure-history diversity represented was limited. Larger estimated clonotype richness was generally found for naive subsets than for memory subsets. Based on pairwise subsampling, the degree of clonotype sharing among donors was expected to be affected by sequencing depth. Rarefaction of sorted-subset datasets indicated incomplete sequencing despite the large sequencing depth. Across four donors, around 5% of naive CD4, over 3% of naive CD8, 2% to 2.5% of memory CD4, and roughly 0.4% of memory CD8 clonotypes were shared. Compared with non-shared clonotypes, clonotypes shared by all four sorted-subset donors had higher generation probabilities. Sampling was restricted to blood, and TCR repertoires in tissues likely differ from the TCR repertoires found in blood.

Using the deep immunoSEQ assay, TCR CDR3 regions were amplified from genomic DNA by multiplex PCR. For each cell subset, the extracted genomic DNA was distributed evenly across all wells of several immunoSEQ 96-well plates, and each plate served as one replicate. For sorted subsets, about 200 ng genomic DNA, equal to 30,000 to 35,000 T cell genomes, was loaded into each replicate PCR. Purified libraries were quantified with a Qubit 3.0 fluorometer, sized on a Bioanalyzer 2100, and re-quantified with the KAPA Library Quantification kit. Every immunoSEQ 96-well plate was sequenced on a dedicated single-read 150-cycle Illumina NextSeq 550 flow cell. The published analysis was carried out like this. Because only junctional sequences without quality scores were contained in the immunoSEQ output, filtering matching that applied to full-length reads could not be performed. To assign V/J genes and CDR3, sequences were annotated using PyIR, a Python wrapper for IgBLAST v1.9, with IMGT germline references. Reads with weak V/J assignments (E-value above 1e-6), missing CDR3, stop codons, out-of-frame junctions, or ambiguous translated residues were removed. V3J clonotypes were defined as sequences sharing the same inferred V gene, J gene, and CDR3 amino acid sequence. Percentage overlap between repertoires was computed as shared unique clonotypes divided by the size of the smaller repertoire. RTK rarefaction, the Chao1 estimator, and Recon v2.1 estimates of unobserved clonotypes were used to assess repertoire richness. Generation probabilities were computed with OLGA for all TCRbeta clonotypes obtained by the gDNA method from several donors. TCRdb retrieved this table from immuneACCESS and kept in-frame rearrangements only. Not all clones are present; in checked studies, unresolved V genes account for under half, and no reason is known for the remainder. V, J and clone size reflect that table, while D and trimming were determined from the DNA. The sample table records a few million clones; 85% to 95% of these occur just once. The ten biggest clones cover over 0.12% of the sample.

Donors were healthy HIV-negative adults with no recently reported acute infections or vaccinations. Only Caucasian adults living in Nashville, Tennessee, USA were represented among the donors. CD4+ T cells were enriched by magnetic negative selection; naive cells were then positively selected on CD45RA, and the negative fraction formed the memory subset. Blood was collected by leukapheresis, and PBMCs were isolated by Ficoll-Histopaque density gradient centrifugation and then cryopreserved in liquid nitrogen vapor phase. Analytical flow cytometry was used to check the purity and quantity of every magnetically sorted T cell population. Genomic DNA was isolated from each sorted fraction and quantified by UV absorbance on a Nanodrop 2000c.

This clonotype originated in a man between 18 and 29 years old in good health. The chain employs TRBV30 and TRBJ1-1; no D segment can be confidently identified. Material for sequencing was naive CD4+ T cells sorted from blood. Explained via the paper, the cell subset or site label denotes: CD45RA+ positively selected. The CDR3 amino acid sequence is: CAWNRGRGNTEAFF. The DNA reads TGTGCCTGGAACCGAGGACGGGGGAACACTGAAGCTTTCTTT.